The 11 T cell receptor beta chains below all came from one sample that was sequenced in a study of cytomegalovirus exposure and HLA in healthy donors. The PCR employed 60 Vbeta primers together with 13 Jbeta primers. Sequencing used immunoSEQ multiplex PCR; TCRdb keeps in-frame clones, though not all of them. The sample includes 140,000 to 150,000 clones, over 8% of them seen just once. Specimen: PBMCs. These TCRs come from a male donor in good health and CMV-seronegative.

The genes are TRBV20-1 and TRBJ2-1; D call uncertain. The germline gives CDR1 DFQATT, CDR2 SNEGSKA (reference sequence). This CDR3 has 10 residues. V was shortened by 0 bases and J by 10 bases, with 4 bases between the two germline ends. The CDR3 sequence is CSARDMEQFF. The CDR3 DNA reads TGCAGTGCTAGAGACATGGAGCAGTTCTTC.

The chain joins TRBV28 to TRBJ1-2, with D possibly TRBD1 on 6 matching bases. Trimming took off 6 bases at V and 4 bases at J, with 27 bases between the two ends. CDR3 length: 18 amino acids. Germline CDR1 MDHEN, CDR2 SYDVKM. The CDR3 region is CASRESGGGSPLSYGYTF. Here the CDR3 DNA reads TGTGCCAGCAGAGAATCGGGGGGCGGTTCCCCCCTCTCCTATGGCTACACCTTC.

This chain's CDR3 is CASSPWTETNYGYTF. The CDR3 DNA sequence: TGTGCCAGCAGTCCCTGGACAGAGACTAACTATGGCTACACCTTC. V and J are TRBV27 and TRBJ1-2; D perhaps matches TRBD1 (6 bases). Germline loops: CDR1 MNHEY, CDR2 SMNVEV (reference sequence). V lost 5 bases, J lost 0 bases, and 13 bases lay in between. There are 15 residues in the CDR3.

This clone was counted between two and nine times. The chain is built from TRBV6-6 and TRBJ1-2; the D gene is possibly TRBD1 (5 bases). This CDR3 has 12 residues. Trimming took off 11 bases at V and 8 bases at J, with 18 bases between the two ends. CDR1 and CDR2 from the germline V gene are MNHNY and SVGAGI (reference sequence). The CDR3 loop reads CACLAGGLGYTF. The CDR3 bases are TGTGCCTGCCTTGCCGGGGGTTTGGGCTACACCTTC.

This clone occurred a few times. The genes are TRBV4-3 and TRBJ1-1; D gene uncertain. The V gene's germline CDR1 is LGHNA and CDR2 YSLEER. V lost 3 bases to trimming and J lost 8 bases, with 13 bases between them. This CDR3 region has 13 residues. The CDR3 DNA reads TGCGCCAGCAGCCATAGAACGGGGAGAGAAGCTTTCTTT. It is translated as CASSHRTGREAFF.

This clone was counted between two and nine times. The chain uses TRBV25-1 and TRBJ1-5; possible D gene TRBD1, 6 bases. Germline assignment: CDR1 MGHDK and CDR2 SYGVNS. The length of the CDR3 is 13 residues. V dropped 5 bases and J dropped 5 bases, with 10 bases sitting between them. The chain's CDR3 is CASSLGHDQPQHF. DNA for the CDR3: TGTGCCAGCAGTTTGGGACATGATCAGCCCCAGCATTTT.

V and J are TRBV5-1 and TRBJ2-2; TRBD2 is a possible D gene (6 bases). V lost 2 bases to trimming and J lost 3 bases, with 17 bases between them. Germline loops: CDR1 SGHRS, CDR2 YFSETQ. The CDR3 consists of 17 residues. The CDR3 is CASSFGAGSADTGELFF. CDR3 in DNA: TGCGCCAGCAGCTTCGGTGCGGGGTCCGCGGACACCGGGGAGCTGTTTTTT. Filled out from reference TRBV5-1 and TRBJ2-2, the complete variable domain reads KAGVTQTPRYLIKTRGQQVTLSCSPISGHRSVSWYQQTPGQGLQFLFEYFSETQRNKGNFPGRFSGRQFSNSRSEMNVSTLELGDSALYLCASSFGAGSADTGELFFGEGSRLTVL.

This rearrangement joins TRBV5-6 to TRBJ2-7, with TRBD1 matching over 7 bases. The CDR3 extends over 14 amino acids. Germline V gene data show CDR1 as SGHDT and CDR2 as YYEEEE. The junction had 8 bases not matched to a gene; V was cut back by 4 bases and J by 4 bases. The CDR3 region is CASSPPTGLYEQYF. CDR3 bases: TGTGCCAGCAGCCCGCCGACAGGGTTGTACGAGCAGTACTTC.

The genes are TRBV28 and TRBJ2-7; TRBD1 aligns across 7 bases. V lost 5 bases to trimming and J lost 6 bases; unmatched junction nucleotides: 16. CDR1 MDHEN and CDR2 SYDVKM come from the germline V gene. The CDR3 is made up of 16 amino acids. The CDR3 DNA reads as TGTGCCAGCAGTCCCTACCCCCGGGACAGAGTTTCCGAGCAGTACTTC. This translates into CASSPYPRDRVSEQYF. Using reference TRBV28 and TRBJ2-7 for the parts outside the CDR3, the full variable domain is DVKVTQSSRYLVKRTGEKVFLECVQDMDHENMFWYRQDPGLGLRLIYFSYDVKMKEKGDIPEGYSVSREKKERFSLILESASTNQTSMYLCASSPYPRDRVSEQYFGPGTRLTVT.

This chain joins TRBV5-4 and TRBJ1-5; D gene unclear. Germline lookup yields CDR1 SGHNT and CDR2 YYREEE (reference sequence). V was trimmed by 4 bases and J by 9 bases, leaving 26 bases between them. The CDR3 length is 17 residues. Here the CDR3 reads CASSQVVRGGQLTPQHF. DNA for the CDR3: TGTGCCAGCAGCCAAGTAGTCCGAGGAGGCCAATTGACGCCCCAGCATTTT.

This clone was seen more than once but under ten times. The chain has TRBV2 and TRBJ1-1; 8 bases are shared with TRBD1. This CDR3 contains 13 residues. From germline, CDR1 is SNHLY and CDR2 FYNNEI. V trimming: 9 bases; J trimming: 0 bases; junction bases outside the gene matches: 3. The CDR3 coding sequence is TGTGCCAGGGGGACAGGCTTGAACACTGAAGCTTTCTTT. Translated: CARGTGLNTEAFF.